The 4 T cell receptor beta chains below come from one sample, sequenced in a study of blood T cell repertoires in COVID-19. The protocol was immunoSEQ multiplex PCR, while the TCRdb copy is restricted to in-frame clones and leaves out a portion. This table holds about 79,000 clones, roughly 90% found once. Sequenced input: peripheral blood. The origin of the receptors is a man aged 65 to 79 with active or convalescent COVID-19.

CDR3 bases: TGCGCCAGCCTGAGGGGAGGATCTAACTATGGCTACACCTTC. Protein: CASLRGGSNYGYTF. The chain is built from TRBV10-2 and TRBJ1-2; perhaps TRBD1 as D (5 bases). CDR3 length equals 14 residues. The V gene lost 8 bases and the J gene lost 0 bases, with 13 bases spanning the gap. Germline V CDR1 and CDR2: WSHSY, SAAADI.

The rearrangement links TRBV11-2 to TRBJ2-5; 10 positions agree with TRBD1. V trimming: 5 bases; J trimming: 5 bases; junction bases outside the gene matches: 8. Germline V gene data show CDR1 as SGHAT and CDR2 as FQNNGV. The CDR3 runs 15 residues. CDR3 amino acids: CASSPRTGGRETQYF. The CDR3 coding sequence is TGTGCCAGCAGCCCCCGGACAGGGGGACGGGAGACCCAGTACTTC.

This sequence joins TRBV9 and TRBJ1-3; tentative D call: TRBD1 (6 bases). Germline V lookup: CDR1 SGDLS, CDR2 YYNGEE. Trimming took 0 bases from V and 3 from J, leaving 10 bases between them. This CDR3 region has 15 residues. CDR3 amino acids: CASSVEGGIGNTIYF. As DNA, the CDR3 is TGTGCCAGCAGCGTAGAAGGGGGAATTGGAAACACCATATATTTT.

The CDR3 DNA reads as TGCGCCAGCAGCTTGGGAGTTTCGGTGGACCAAGAGACCCAGTACTTC. Its translation: CASSLGVSVDQETQYF. The chain links TRBV5-1 to TRBJ2-5, with no clear D. Trimming left V 0 bases short and J 0 bases short, with 12 bases between. Germline lookup yields CDR1 SGHRS and CDR2 YFSETQ. The CDR3 has 16 amino acids. Based on the CDR3 plus reference TRBV5-1 and TRBJ2-5, the full variable domain is KAGVTQTPRYLIKTRGQQVTLSCSPISGHRSVSWYQQTPGQGLQFLFEYFSETQRNKGNFPGRFSGRQFSNSRSEMNVSTLELGDSALYLCASSLGVSVDQETQYFGPGTRLLVL.